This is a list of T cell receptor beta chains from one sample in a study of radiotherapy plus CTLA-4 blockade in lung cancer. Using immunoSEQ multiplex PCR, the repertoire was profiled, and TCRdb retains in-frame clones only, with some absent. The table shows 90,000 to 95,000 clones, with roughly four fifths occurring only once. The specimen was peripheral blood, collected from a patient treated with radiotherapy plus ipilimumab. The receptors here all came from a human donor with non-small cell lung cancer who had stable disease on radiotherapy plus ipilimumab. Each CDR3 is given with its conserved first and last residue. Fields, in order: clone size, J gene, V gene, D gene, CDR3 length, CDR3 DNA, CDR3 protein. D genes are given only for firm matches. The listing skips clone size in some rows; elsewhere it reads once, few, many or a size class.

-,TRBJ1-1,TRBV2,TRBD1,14,TGTGCCAGCAGCAAGACAGGGGTGAACACTGAAGCTTTCTTT,CASSKTGVNTEAFF
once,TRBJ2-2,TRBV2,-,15,TGTGCCAGCACTAAGGGGGGGGCTGCCGGTCGGGAGCTGTTTTTT,CASTKGGAAGRELFF
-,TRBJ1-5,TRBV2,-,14,TGTGCCAGCAGTAGCGGGACTAGCAATCAGCCCCAGCATTTT,CASSSGTSNQPQHF
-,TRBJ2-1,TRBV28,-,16,TGTGCCAGCAGTTCCAACAGGGCTCGCTCCTACAATGAGCAGTTCTTC,CASSSNRARSYNEQFF
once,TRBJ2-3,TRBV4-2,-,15,TGTGCCAGCAGCCAAGCGGGCGGGTTGGCAGATACGCAGTATTTT,CASSQAGGLADTQYF
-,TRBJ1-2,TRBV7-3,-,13,TGTGCCAGCAGTCTATACGCAGGGCTTGGCTACACCTTC,CASSLYAGLGYTF
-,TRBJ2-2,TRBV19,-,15,TGTGCCAGTACCGGGGACTCCTATAACACCGGGGAGCTGTTTTTT,CASTGDSYNTGELFF
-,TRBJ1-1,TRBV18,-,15,TGTGCCAGCTCAGGACCCGGGACGGGAGGGACTGAAGCTTTCTTT,CASSGPGTGGTEAFF
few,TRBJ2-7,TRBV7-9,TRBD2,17,TGTGCCAGCAGCTGGGGCGCCCTAGCGGGCGAGTCCTACGAGCAGTACTTC,CASSWGALAGESYEQYF
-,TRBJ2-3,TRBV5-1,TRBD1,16,TGCGCCAGCAGCTTGGCAGGGACAGGGGGTACAGATACGCAGTATTTT,CASSLAGTGGTDTQYF
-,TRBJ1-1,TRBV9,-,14,TGTGCCAGCAGCTTTGGGGGGGCGAACACTGAAGCTTTCTTT,CASSFGGANTEAFF
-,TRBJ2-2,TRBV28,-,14,TGTGCCAGCAGGACAGACAGGAACACCGGGGAGCTGTTTTTT,CASRTDRNTGELFF
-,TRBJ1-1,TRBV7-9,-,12,TGTGCCAGCAGCTTTGCCCCAGTTGAAGCTTTCTTT,CASSFAPVEAFF
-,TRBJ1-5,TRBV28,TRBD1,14,TGTGCCAGCAGTTACGGACAGGGTCGACAGCCCCAGCATTTT,CASSYGQGRQPQHF
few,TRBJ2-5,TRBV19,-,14,TGTGCCAGTAGACGGCAGGGACCGCGGGAGACCCAGTACTTC,CASRRQGPRETQYF
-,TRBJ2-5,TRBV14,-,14,TGTGCCAGCAGCCAACATGAGGTTCGGGAGACCCAGTACTTC,CASSQHEVRETQYF
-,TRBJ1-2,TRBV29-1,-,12,TGCAGCGTTGACCAGGGAAGCTATGGCTACACCTTC,CSVDQGSYGYTF
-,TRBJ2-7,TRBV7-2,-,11,TGTGCCAGCAGCCAACGCTACGAGCAGTACTTC,CASSQRYEQYF
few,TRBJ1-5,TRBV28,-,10,TGTGCCAGTAGCCGAGAGACCCAGCATTTT,CASSRETQHF
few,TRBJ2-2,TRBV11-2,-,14,TGTGCCAGCAGCCTTCAACAGGGAGCGGGGGAGCTGTTTTTT,CASSLQQGAGELFF
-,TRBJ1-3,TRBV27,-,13,TGTGCCAGCAGTTCCCTCTCTGGAAACACCATATATTTT,CASSSLSGNTIYF
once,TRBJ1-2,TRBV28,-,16,TGTGCCAGCAGTTTTCCGTACCCGACAGAATTCTATGGCTACACCTTC,CASSFPYPTEFYGYTF